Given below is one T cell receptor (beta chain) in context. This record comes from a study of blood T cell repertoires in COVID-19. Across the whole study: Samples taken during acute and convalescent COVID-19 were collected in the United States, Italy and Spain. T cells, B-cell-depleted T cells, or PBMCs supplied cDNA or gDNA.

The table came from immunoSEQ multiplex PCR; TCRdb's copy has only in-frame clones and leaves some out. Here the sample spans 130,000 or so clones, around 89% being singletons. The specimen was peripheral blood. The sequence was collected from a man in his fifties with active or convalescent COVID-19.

The CDR3 here is CASSEGHEAFF. The CDR3 DNA reads TGTGCCAGCAGCGAAGGACACGAAGCTTTCTTT. This chain uses TRBV5-6 with TRBJ1-1; maybe TRBD1 (5 bases). V lost 4 bases to trimming and J lost 8 bases, with 9 bases between them. Germline V gene lookup returns CDR1 SGHDT and CDR2 YYEEEE. This CDR3 region has 11 residues. The whole variable domain, remainder taken from reference TRBV5-6 and TRBJ1-1, is DAGVTQSPTHLIKTRGQQVTLRCSPKSGHDTVSWYQQALGQGPQFIFQYYEEEERQRGNFPDRFSGHQFPNYSSELNVNALLLGDSALYLCASSEGHEAFFGQGTRLTVV.